This TCR beta chain comes out of a study of patients and donors after allogeneic stem cell transplantation. The length of the CDR3 is 16 residues. The germline V and J ends were trimmed by 0 bases and 3 bases, with 12 bases remaining between them. TCRdb analysed the RT-PCR reads with MiXCR anew, one entry per CDR3 protein. The sample lists about 87,000 distinct CDR3 sequences, 4.5% to 5% seen once, with about 2.8% in the top ten. This clonotype was seen more than once but under ten times. This TCR was sampled from a human donor who was either an allogeneic HSCT recipient or a stem cell or donor lymphocyte infusion donor (not recorded which). It is not recorded whose cells these are; they may come from a transplant donor. This sequence joins TRBV12-3 or TRBV12-4 and TRBJ1-5, with D possibly being TRBD1 (5 bases). Specimen: blood, either unsorted or a sorted T cell fraction (not recorded which). This CDR3 reads CASSLAGTGLNQPQHF. For the CDR3, the DNA is TGTGCCAGCAGTTTAGCGGGTACAGGTCTCAATCAGCCCCAGCATTTT.